One sample yielded the 32 T cell receptor beta chains listed below, sequenced in a study of CD8 T cells in Susac syndrome. Reverse transcription used about 0.45 to 1 ug RNA and random hexamers. MiXCR, applied by TCRdb to the immunoSEQ multiplex PCR reads, yields one record per CDR3 protein. The sample lists about 190,000 distinct CDR3 sequences; approximately 94% were seen once. Source material: CD4+ T cells from PBMCs. These TCRs come from a human donor with Susac syndrome.

Here the CDR3 DNA reads TGCAGCGCCAACACCCGCCGAGAGACCCAGTACTTC. This codes for CSANTRRETQYF. J is TRBJ2-5 and V is TRBV29-1; the D is unclear. There are 12 residues in the CDR3. The V and J ends lost 7 bases and 4 bases respectively, with 13 bases between them. Germline V gives CDR1 SQVTM, CDR2 ANQGSEA.

The chain combines TRBV3-1 with TRBJ2-3, with 7 nucleotides matching TRBD2. CDR3 size: 16 residues. J gave up 0 bases and V 0 bases, and 3 bases lay outside the gene matches. CDR1 and CDR2 from the germline V gene are LGHDT and YNNKEL (reference sequence). The CDR3 reads CASSQDFGGSTDTQYF. Here the CDR3 DNA reads TGTGCCAGCAGCCAAGATTTCGGGGGGAGCACAGATACGCAGTATTTT.

The rearrangement joins TRBV12-3 or TRBV12-4 to TRBJ1-2; D remains unclear. Trimming stripped 2 bases from V and 2 bases from J, with 9 bases between. CDR3 length: 14 residues. The CDR3 DNA reads TGTGCCAGCAGTTTATCGGCGGTGAACTATGGCTACACCTTC. Translating it yields CASSLSAVNYGYTF.

This chain uses TRBV28 with TRBJ1-5; D gene unclear. The length of the CDR3 is 13 residues. CDR1 MDHEN and CDR2 SYDVKM come from the germline V gene. The V end was cut by 5 bases, the J end by 6 bases, with 11 bases between. The CDR3 spells CASSSGTLQPQHF. CDR3 nucleotide sequence: TGTGCCAGCAGTAGTGGAACACTTCAGCCCCAGCATTTT.

V and J are TRBV3-1 and TRBJ1-1, with 8 bases identical to TRBD1. The CDR3 contains 14 residues. V was pared by 6 bases and J by 4 bases, with 7 bases of the junction left unmatched. The V gene's germline CDR1 is LGHDT and CDR2 YNNKEL (reference sequence). The CDR3 nucleotides are TGTGCCAGCAGTCGACAGGGGTTGTCCACTGAAGCTTTCTTT. Residues: CASSRQGLSTEAFF.

This clonotype was seen just once. J is TRBJ2-1 and V is TRBV7-3; D is possibly TRBD1 or TRBD2 (5 bases each). This CDR3 spans 16 amino acids. Per germline, CDR1 SGHTA and CDR2 FQGTGA. V was shortened by 5 bases and J by 1 base, with 15 bases between the two germline ends. CDR3: CASSVSGTSSYNEQFF. CDR3 nucleotides: TGTGCCAGCAGCGTCTCCGGGACCTCATCCTACAATGAGCAGTTCTTC.

The chain couples TRBV5-4 to TRBJ2-5; possibly TRBD1 for D (5 bases). With 0 bases removed from V and 0 bases from J, the gap between germline ends came to 6 bases. The length of the CDR3 is 14 residues. Germline assignment: CDR1 SGHNT and CDR2 YYREEE (reference sequence). The CDR3 nucleotides read TGTGCCAGCAGCTTGGACAGGTACCAAGAGACCCAGTACTTC. It specifies CASSLDRYQETQYF.

This chain joins TRBV3-1 and TRBJ1-2; no reliable D call. The germline V gene has CDR1 LGHDT and CDR2 YNNKEL (reference sequence). Trimming took off 0 bases at V and 6 bases at J, with 17 bases between the two ends. The CDR3 sequence is 16 residues long. CDR3 loop: CASSQDTESPRDGYTF. The CDR3 DNA is TGTGCCAGCAGCCAAGATACTGAATCTCCTCGGGATGGCTACACCTTC.

V and J are TRBV3-1 and TRBJ1-3, with TRBD1 identical over 7 bases. Trimming removed 0 bases from V and 7 bases from J; junction bases left unmatched: 6. Germline V gene lookup returns CDR1 LGHDT and CDR2 YNNKEL (reference sequence). CDR3 length: 15 residues. The CDR3 sequence: CASSQDVGQANTIYF. The CDR3 DNA follows: TGTGCCAGCAGCCAAGATGTCGGACAGGCCAACACCATATATTTT. Based on the CDR3 plus reference TRBV3-1 and TRBJ1-3, the full variable domain is DTAVSQTPKYLVTQMGNDKSIKCEQNLGHDTMYWYKQDSKKFLKIMFSYNNKELIINETVPNRFSPKSPDKAHLNLHINSLELGDSAVYFCASSQDVGQANTIYFGEGSWLTVV.

The rearrangement joins TRBV7-9 to TRBJ2-1; 7 bases are a match to TRBD1. In germline, CDR1 is SEHNR, CDR2 FQNEAQ (reference sequence). Trimming took 6 bases from V and 10 from J; bases not matched to a gene: 9. This CDR3 contains 13 residues. The CDR3 reads CASRYTQGTEQFF. The CDR3 DNA reads TGTGCCAGCAGATACACACAGGGGACGGAGCAGTTCTTC.

The V gene is TRBV30, the J gene TRBJ1-5; unclear D gene. The CDR3 consists of 14 residues. Between the trimmed V and J ends, which lost 1 base and 0 bases, there was a span of 7 bases. Per the germline V gene, CDR1 is GTSNPN and CDR2 is SVGIG (reference sequence). The CDR3 DNA reads as TGTGCCTGGAGTGGTCCAGGTAGCAATCAGCCCCAGCATTTT. Protein: CAWSGPGSNQPQHF. The variable domain in full, completed from reference TRBV30 and TRBJ1-5, reads SQTIHQWPATLVQPVGSPLSLECTVEGTSNPNLYWYRQAAGRGLQLLFYSVGIGQISSEVPQNLSASRPQDRQFILSSKKLLLSDSGFYLCAWSGPGSNQPQHFGDGTRLSIL.

The V call is TRBV20-1, the J call TRBJ2-7; TRBD2 matches 8 bases. V lost 3 bases to trimming and J lost 7 bases; unmatched junction nucleotides: 14. The CDR3 is 15 amino acids. CDR1 is DFQATT and CDR2 is SNEGSKA in the germline V gene (reference sequence). In DNA, the CDR3 is TGCAGTGCTAGTGGAGCGGTAACGGGGGGGCATGAGCAGTACTTC. It specifies CSASGAVTGGHEQYF.

The rearrangement uses TRBV6-2 or TRBV6-3 and TRBJ2-1, with 9 bases fitting TRBD2. CDR1 is MNHEY and CDR2 is SVGEGT in the germline V gene. Trimming removed 0 bases from V and 1 base from J; junction bases left unmatched: 4. This CDR3 comprises 17 residues. The CDR3 spells CASSYSAGGVSYNEQFF. As DNA, the CDR3 is TGTGCCAGCAGTTACTCAGCGGGGGGAGTATCCTACAATGAGCAGTTCTTC.

V and J are TRBV29-1 and TRBJ1-5, with 8 positions matching TRBD1. Unmatched junction bases numbered 6, after V lost 7 bases and J lost 4 bases. CDR3 length equals 13 residues. The germline gives CDR1 SQVTM, CDR2 ANQGSEA. CDR3 in DNA: TGCAGCGCAGAGACAGGGGTGAATCAGCCCCAGCATTTT. Translating it yields CSAETGVNQPQHF.

Only one count was recorded for this clonotype. V and J are TRBV30 and TRBJ2-4; D is unclear. The CDR3 consists of 15 residues. Germline V CDR1 and CDR2: GTSNPN, SVGIG (reference sequence). Trimming took off 1 base at V and 0 bases at J, with 10 bases between the two ends. CDR3 bases: TGTGCCTGGAGTGCCTCTGCGCTAGCCAAAAACATTCAGTACTTC. Translating it yields CAWSASALAKNIQYF. The full variable domain, rest sourced from reference TRBV30 and TRBJ2-4, is SQTIHQWPATLVQPVGSPLSLECTVEGTSNPNLYWYRQAAGRGLQLLFYSVGIGQISSEVPQNLSASRPQDRQFILSSKKLLLSDSGFYLCAWSASALAKNIQYFGAGTRLSVL.

The rearrangement joins TRBV10-2 to TRBJ2-7, with D possibly matching TRBD2 (6 bases). V lost 3 bases to trimming and J lost 7 bases, with 16 bases between them. Germline CDR1 and CDR2: WSHSY and SAAADI. The CDR3 loop spans 14 amino acids. The CDR3 sequence: CASSDAGRPGEQYF. The CDR3 DNA reads as TGCGCCAGCAGTGACGCGGGGCGGCCCGGAGAGCAGTACTTC.

The V call is TRBV14, the J call TRBJ2-7; TRBD2 might be the D (5 bases). V was shortened by 1 base and J by 0 bases, with 7 bases between the two germline ends. The CDR3 consists of 14 residues. CDR1 SGHDN and CDR2 FVKESK come from the germline V gene. CDR3 protein: CASSQVRASYEQYF. In nucleotides, the CDR3 is TGTGCCAGCAGCCAAGTGCGGGCCTCCTACGAGCAGTACTTC.

The genes are TRBV7-3 and TRBJ2-6, with D possibly being TRBD1 (5 bases). The length of the CDR3 is 18 residues. The germline V gene has CDR1 SGHTA and CDR2 FQGTGA. V was shortened by 8 bases and J by 0 bases, with 20 bases between the two germline ends. The CDR3 sequence is CASSTTTGTSSGANVLTF. For the CDR3, the DNA is TGTGCCAGCTCCACTACAACAGGCACCAGCTCTGGGGCCAACGTCCTGACTTTC.

The rearrangement uses TRBV30 and TRBJ2-7; perhaps TRBD1 as D (5 bases). V was shortened by 1 base and J by 5 bases, with 9 bases between the two germline ends. The CDR3 totals 12 residues. Germline values: CDR1 GTSNPN, CDR2 SVGIG (reference sequence). The CDR3 nucleotides read TGTGCCTGGAGTGATAGCAGGGACGAGCAGTACTTC. Translating gives CAWSDSRDEQYF.

V is TRBV9 and J is TRBJ2-3; TRBD2 agrees at 7 bases. With V trimmed by 4 bases and J by 0 bases, 8 bases remained unmatched. This CDR3 region has 16 residues. From germline, CDR1 is SGDLS and CDR2 YYNGEE. CDR3 bases: TGTGCCAGCAGCCCAGATAGCGGGTCTAGCACAGATACGCAGTATTTT. Encoded protein: CASSPDSGSSTDTQYF.

This clonotype was seen a single time. The chain is built from TRBV6-5 and TRBJ1-2; 8 positions match TRBD1. J was trimmed by 8 bases and V by 6 bases; bases with no gene match: 11. The CDR3 sequence is 14 residues long. Germline lookup yields CDR1 MNHEY and CDR2 SVGAGI. The CDR3 sequence: CASRRTGPQGGYTF. CDR3 DNA: TGTGCCAGCAGGCGGACAGGGCCTCAAGGGGGCTACACCTTC.

V usage is TRBV23-1 and J usage is TRBJ1-5; D is unresolved. TRBV23-1 is identified as an open reading frame with a role that is uncertain. The V and J ends lost 5 bases and 1 base respectively, with 18 bases between them. The CDR3 extends over 17 amino acids. The CDR3 protein is CASSSVSAGKSNQPQHF. DNA of the CDR3: TGCGCCAGCAGTTCAGTGTCCGCGGGGAAAAGCAATCAGCCCCAGCATTTT.

V usage is TRBV30 and J usage is TRBJ2-3, with D unresolved. The CDR3 has 13 residues. The V gene's germline CDR1 is GTSNPN and CDR2 SVGIG (reference sequence). With 3 bases removed from V and 2 bases from J, the gap between germline ends came to 9 bases. The CDR3 loop reads CAWRKGTTDTQYF. The CDR3 bases are TGTGCCTGGAGGAAGGGTACCACAGATACGCAGTATTTT.

The V and J genes are TRBV9 and TRBJ2-5, with D possibly matching TRBD2 (5 bases). CDR3 length: 14 residues. In germline, CDR1 is SGDLS, CDR2 YYNGEE. V shed 0 bases and J shed 2 bases, with 8 bases lying between them. Here the CDR3 reads CASSVDGRQETQYF. In DNA, the CDR3 is TGTGCCAGCAGCGTAGATGGGAGACAAGAGACCCAGTACTTC.

The CDR3 spells CASSLPYEQYF. CDR3 sequence (DNA): TGTGCCAGCAGCCTCCCCTACGAGCAGTACTTC. V usage is TRBV13 and J usage is TRBJ2-7, with unresolved D. Germline CDR1 is PRHDT and CDR2 is FYEKMQ (reference sequence). Trimming stripped 5 bases from V and 2 bases from J, with 4 bases between. The CDR3 sequence is 11 residues long.

This chain connects TRBV7-9 to TRBJ1-5, with 12 bases matching TRBD1. Germline V CDR1 and CDR2: SEHNR, FQNEAQ (reference sequence). The junction had 7 bases not matched to a gene; V was cut back by 5 bases and J by 5 bases. The length of the CDR3 is 16 residues. CDR3 sequence (DNA): TGTGCCAGCAGCCCATGGGGGACAGGGGGCGATCAGCCCCAGCATTTT. The encoded protein is CASSPWGTGGDQPQHF.

V usage is TRBV10-3 and J usage is TRBJ2-5; 13 positions agree with TRBD2. Trimming cost V 0 bases and J 0 bases; bases outside gene matches: 4. The CDR3 length is 18 residues. Germline V lookup: CDR1 ENHRY, CDR2 SYGVKD. This CDR3 is CAISESWTSGGNQETQYF. The DNA of the CDR3 is TGTGCCATCAGTGAGTCGTGGACTAGCGGGGGAAACCAAGAGACCCAGTACTTC.

The chain couples TRBV30 to TRBJ2-5; possible D gene TRBD1, 6 bases. The CDR3 runs to 15 residues. Germline V gene lookup returns CDR1 GTSNPN and CDR2 SVGIG (reference sequence). V was pared by 3 bases and J by 7 bases, with 21 bases between. The CDR3 DNA reads TGTGCCTGGAGCCACGCAGGGGAATATCATAGGACCCAGTACTTC. It codes for CAWSHAGEYHRTQYF.

This chain uses TRBV4-3 with TRBJ1-5, with D uncertain. In germline, CDR1 is LGHNA, CDR2 YSLEER. This CDR3 is built from 13 residues. With 6 bases removed from V and 5 bases from J, the gap between germline ends came to 11 bases. The CDR3 protein is CASSLLKDQPQHF. CDR3 nucleotides: TGCGCCAGCAGTCTCTTAAAGGATCAGCCCCAGCATTTT.

The chain uses TRBV4-2 and TRBJ2-5, with D unclear. This CDR3 region has 14 residues. V lost 3 bases to trimming and J lost 0 bases, with 8 bases between them. CDR1 and CDR2 from the germline V gene are LGHNA and YNFKEQ. This CDR3 is CASSQEINQETQYF. In DNA form, the CDR3 reads TGTGCCAGCAGCCAGGAGATTAACCAAGAGACCCAGTACTTC.

This clonotype has only one observation. The V call is TRBV3-1, the J call TRBJ1-4; TRBD1 agrees at 8 bases. The V gene's germline CDR1 is LGHDT and CDR2 YNNKEL (reference sequence). The CDR3 contains 13 residues. Trimming took 1 base from V and 10 from J; bases not matched to a gene: 2. The CDR3 DNA follows: TGTGCCAGCAGCCAAGCCGGGACAGGAAAACTGTTTTTT. Residues: CASSQAGTGKLFF. Complete variable domain (other parts from reference TRBV3-1 and TRBJ1-4): DTAVSQTPKYLVTQMGNDKSIKCEQNLGHDTMYWYKQDSKKFLKIMFSYNNKELIINETVPNRFSPKSPDKAHLNLHINSLELGDSAVYFCASSQAGTGKLFFGSGTQLSVL.

The chain joins TRBV6-5 to TRBJ2-7, with D uncertain. The CDR3 is made up of 13 amino acids. Germline CDR1 MNHEY, CDR2 SVGAGI. V lost 6 bases and J 3 bases, leaving 12 bases between the germline ends. CDR3 sequence (DNA): TGTGCCAGCAGCCCGCCCCCGTACTACGAGCAGTACTTC. The encoded protein is CASSPPPYYEQYF.